Each of the 32 T cell receptor beta chains below was sequenced from the same sample in a study of CD8 T cells in Susac syndrome. About 0.5 to 1 ug RNA was reverse transcribed with random hexamers. TCRdb reprocessed the immunoSEQ multiplex PCR reads with MiXCR, giving one entry per CDR3 protein. The table includes fewer than 200,000 distinct CDR3 sequences, around 93% detected once. Sequencing was carried out using CD4+ T cells from PBMCs. The receptors were sampled from a human donor in good health.

This chain connects TRBV5-6 to TRBJ1-4; 8 bases line up with TRBD1. The CDR3 runs 13 residues. The V segment lost 4 bases and the J segment 8 bases; nucleotides outside the gene matches: 4. Germline V gives CDR1 SGHDT, CDR2 YYEEEE. In DNA, the CDR3 is TGTGCCAGCAGCCACGGGACAGGCGAAAAACTGTTTTTT. Translating it yields CASSHGTGEKLFF.

The CDR3 DNA sequence: TGTGCCAGCAGCCAAGTTACTAGCGGGGGACCTATTAGAGGCGAGCAGTACTTC. Its translation is CASSQVTSGGPIRGEQYF. The gene calls are TRBV14 and TRBJ2-7; TRBD2 matches 11 bases. The CDR3 loop spans 18 amino acids. The ends lost 1 base at V and 6 bases at J; junction bases unmatched: 14. Germline-derived CDR1 and CDR2 are SGHDN and FVKESK.

The chain carries TRBV6-1 and TRBJ2-6, with D unresolved. V lost 6 bases, J lost 4 bases, and 7 bases lay in between. CDR3 length equals 13 residues. Germline-derived CDR1 and CDR2 are MNHNS and SASEGT. The CDR3 loop reads CASSKPGANVLTF. The DNA of the CDR3 is TGTGCCAGCAGCAAACCCGGGGCCAACGTCCTGACTTTC.

This rearrangement joins TRBV28 to TRBJ2-7; weak D call: TRBD2 (6 bases). The germline V gene has CDR1 MDHEN and CDR2 SYDVKM. CDR3 length: 16 amino acids. Trimming removed 2 bases at V and 5 bases at J, with 19 bases between. The CDR3 protein is CASSLLGPGARDEQYF. The CDR3 DNA follows: TGTGCCAGCAGTTTACTTGGCCCGGGAGCTCGAGACGAGCAGTACTTC.

The count of this clonotype is one. The chain joins TRBV23-1 to TRBJ2-7; D remains unclear. TRBV23-1 is placed among ORFs of uncertain function. The CDR3 covers 13 residues. Trimming took 6 bases from V and 6 from J, leaving 15 bases between them. CDR3 bases: TGCGCCAGCAGCCAAAATCCCCTCAGCGAGCAGTACTTC. Protein sequence: CASSQNPLSEQYF.

The chain combines TRBV28 with TRBJ1-2; D remains unclear. Deletions cut 7 bases from V and 3 bases from J, with 12 bases between. CDR3 length: 13 amino acids. In germline, CDR1 is MDHEN, CDR2 SYDVKM. CDR3 in DNA: TGTGCCAGCACCCCGACTGAGCACTATGGCTACACCTTC. The encoded protein is CASTPTEHYGYTF.

The genes are TRBV19 and TRBJ1-1; D is uncertain. The germline V gene encodes CDR1 LNHDA and CDR2 SQIVND (reference sequence). CDR3 length: 14 amino acids. With 4 bases removed from V and 0 bases from J, the gap between germline ends came to 9 bases. CDR3 nucleotides: TGTGCCAGTAGTAGATACAGTTTGAACACTGAAGCTTTCTTT. As protein: CASSRYSLNTEAFF.

The chain has TRBV9 and TRBJ2-1, with TRBD2 matching 8 bases. The CDR3 contains 16 residues. The germline V gene has CDR1 SGDLS and CDR2 YYNGEE. J lost 1 base, V lost 1 base, and 4 bases had no gene match. CDR3 DNA sequence: TGTGCCAGCAGCGTACAAGCGGGGGAGTCCTACAATGAGCAGTTCTTC. Translating it yields CASSVQAGESYNEQFF.

The chain couples TRBV7-2 to TRBJ1-6; no reliable D call. The ends were cut back, 2 bases at V and 0 bases at J, with 5 bases in the middle. This CDR3 is 15 amino acids long. Germline loops: CDR1 SGHTA, CDR2 FQGNSA. CDR3 protein: CASSLKSSYNSPLHF. CDR3 bases: TGTGCCAGCAGCTTAAAGTCCTCCTATAATTCACCCCTCCACTTT.

The chain combines TRBV6-1 with TRBJ2-6; possibly TRBD2 for D (6 bases). The germline V and J ends were trimmed by 6 bases and 2 bases, with 8 bases remaining between them. The length of the CDR3 is 14 residues. The germline CDR1 and CDR2 sequences are MNHNS and SASEGT. CDR3 protein: CASSERAGANVLTF. DNA of the CDR3: TGTGCCAGCAGCGAGCGGGCTGGGGCCAACGTCCTGACTTTC.

As concerns this clonotype: One end of the junction varies from germline; a read error may be responsible. V and J are TRBV2 and TRBJ2-3, with D possibly TRBD2 on 7 matching bases. The length of the CDR3 is 14 residues. CDR1 is SNHLY, CDR2 FYNNEI, per germline. CDR3 amino acids: CASGGGRSTDTQYF. CDR3 nucleotide sequence: TGTGCCAGCGGCGGGGGCCGGAGCACAGATACACAGTATTTT.

V is TRBV5-1 and J is TRBJ2-7; 9 nucleotides match TRBD1. V shed 4 bases and J 5 bases; nucleotides not matched to a gene: 4. CDR3 length: 13 amino acids. The V gene's germline CDR1 is SGHRS and CDR2 YFSETQ. The CDR3 bases are TGCGCCAGCAGCCGGGACAGGGCCCACGAGCAGTACTTC. It translates to CASSRDRAHEQYF.

This chain links TRBV4-2 with TRBJ2-1; 7 bases map to TRBD2. V dropped 4 bases and J dropped 6; count of bases not matched to a gene: 9. CDR1 and CDR2 (germline): LGHNA, YNFKEQ. This CDR3 has 15 residues. Here the CDR3 reads CASSPGLGGGNEQFF. CDR3 in DNA: TGTGCCAGCAGCCCTGGACTAGGTGGGGGCAATGAGCAGTTCTTC.

The rearrangement joins TRBV12-3 or TRBV12-4 to TRBJ2-2; 12 bases align to TRBD2. CDR3 length: 15 residues. V shed 6 bases and J 5 bases; nucleotides not matched to a gene: 4. In nucleotides, the CDR3 is TGTGCCAGCAGGGCCACTAGCGGGGGGACCGGGGAGCTGTTTTTT. This encodes CASRATSGGTGELFF.

The V call is TRBV10-3, the J call TRBJ2-1; no clear D gene. The germline V and J ends were trimmed by 2 bases and 7 bases, with 15 bases remaining between them. The CDR3 extends over 15 amino acids. From germline, CDR1 is ENHRY and CDR2 SYGVKD. The CDR3 sequence: CAISEGTKGRNEQFF. CDR3 in DNA: TGTGCCATCAGTGAGGGAACAAAGGGAAGGAATGAGCAGTTCTTC.

This clonotype was found once. The rearrangement joins TRBV5-1 to TRBJ2-7; possibly TRBD2 for D (5 bases). The CDR3 covers 14 residues. The germline V gene encodes CDR1 SGHRS and CDR2 YFSETQ. Trimming cost V 0 bases and J 3 bases, with 10 bases left between them. CDR3 in amino acids: CASSLEVEGYEQYF. CDR3 DNA sequence: TGCGCCAGCAGCTTGGAAGTTGAGGGCTACGAGCAGTACTTC.

The V call is TRBV7-3, the J call TRBJ2-3; no firm D call. The ends were cut back, 2 bases at V and 4 bases at J, with 10 bases in the middle. This CDR3 has 14 amino acids. Germline V lookup: CDR1 SGHTA, CDR2 FQGTGA. CDR3 region: CASSLRRTADTQYF. Here the CDR3 DNA reads TGTGCCAGCAGCTTACGTCGGACGGCAGATACGCAGTATTTT.

The chain couples TRBV5-1 to TRBJ1-2; no clear D gene. Trimming pared 1 base from V and 4 bases from J, leaving 11 bases between. Germline V gene sequence: CDR1 SGHRS, CDR2 YFSETQ. The CDR3 totals 14 residues. CDR3 sequence: CASSLWPGSYGYTF. Here the CDR3 DNA reads TGCGCCAGCAGCTTGTGGCCGGGGAGCTATGGCTACACCTTC.

V is TRBV3-1 and J is TRBJ1-6, with D possibly being TRBD1 (5 bases). Germline CDR1 and CDR2: LGHDT and YNNKEL (reference sequence). CDR3 size: 15 residues. Trimming shortened V by 3 bases and J by 5 bases, and 11 bases separated the two germline ends. In nucleotides, the CDR3 is TGTGCCAGCAGCCAGGGACTCCACAATAATTCACCCCTCCACTTT. It translates to CASSQGLHNNSPLHF.

This chain uses TRBV7-2 with TRBJ2-5; no clear D. Germline CDR1 and CDR2: SGHTA and FQGNSA. V lost 1 base, J lost 5 bases, and 17 bases lay in between. The CDR3 consists of 16 residues. In nucleotides, the CDR3 is TGTGCCAGCAGCTTAGGCCAGGCACGAGTACGGGAGACCCAGTACTTC. It codes for CASSLGQARVRETQYF.

V usage is TRBV7-2 and J usage is TRBJ2-5; D assignment may be TRBD1 or TRBD2 (5 bases each). With 6 bases removed from V and 5 bases from J, the gap between germline ends came to 16 bases. The CDR3 sequence is 14 residues long. Germline assignment: CDR1 SGHTA and CDR2 FQGNSA. The DNA for the CDR3 is TGTGCCAGCAGGCTAATGGGGGTCGGGGAGACCCAGTACTTC. Amino acid sequence: CASRLMGVGETQYF. Based on the CDR3 plus reference TRBV7-2 and TRBJ2-5, the full variable domain is GAGVSQSPSNKVTEKGKDVELRCDPISGHTALYWYRQSLGQGLEFLIYFQGNSAPDKSGLPSDRFSAERTGGSVSTLTIQRTQQEDSAVYLCASRLMGVGETQYFGPGTRLLVL.

The chain joins TRBV5-1 to TRBJ2-5, with a weak D call TRBD2 (6 bases). The CDR3 totals 15 residues. CDR1 and CDR2 (germline): SGHRS, YFSETQ. Between the trimmed V and J ends, which lost 6 bases and 5 bases, there was a span of 20 bases. CDR3 bases: TGCGCCAGCACAGGCCTGCGGGAAGCGACGGAGACCCAGTACTTC. Protein product: CASTGLREATETQYF.

The chain joins TRBV19 to TRBJ2-7, with no clear D. The V end lost 3 bases, the J end lost 1 base, and 7 bases lay between the germline ends. This CDR3 is 13 amino acids long. CDR1 is LNHDA and CDR2 is SQIVND in the germline V gene (reference sequence). The CDR3 region is CASSMDGSYEQYF. CDR3 nucleotides: TGTGCCAGTAGTATGGACGGTTCCTACGAGCAGTACTTC.

The genes are TRBV15 and TRBJ2-6; possible D gene TRBD1, 5 bases. The CDR3 length is 15 residues. Trimming shortened V by 4 bases and J by 4 bases, and 11 bases separated the two germline ends. Germline lookup yields CDR1 LNHNV and CDR2 YYDKDF (reference sequence). The CDR3 nucleotides are TGTGCCACCAGCATTCAGGGTGCCGGGGCCAACGTCCTGACTTTC. Translated, it gives CATSIQGAGANVLTF. Together with reference TRBV15 and TRBJ2-6, the CDR3 gives the full variable domain: DAMVIQNPRYQVTQFGKPVTLSCSQTLNHNVMYWYQQKSSQAPKLLFHYYDKDFNNEADTPDNFQSRRPNTSFCFLDIRSPGLGDTAMYLCATSIQGAGANVLTFGAGSRLTVL.

The V call is TRBV7-2, the J call TRBJ2-5; 7 bases are shared with TRBD2. CDR1 is SGHTA and CDR2 is FQGNSA in the germline V gene. The J segment lost 1 base and the V segment lost 1 base, leaving 9 bases of the junction unmatched. The CDR3 loop spans 17 amino acids. In DNA form, the CDR3 reads TGTGCCAGCAGCTTAGGGAGTAGCAGCGGGGTCCAAGAGACCCAGTACTTC. It codes for CASSLGSSSGVQETQYF.

This sequence joins TRBV7-2 and TRBJ1-2, with D unclear. Germline V gene sequence: CDR1 SGHTA, CDR2 FQGNSA. CDR3 length: 15 residues. The V and J ends lost 5 bases and 2 bases respectively, with 15 bases between them. The CDR3 region is CASSPRPRENYGYTF. The CDR3 nucleotides read TGTGCCAGCAGCCCCCGGCCCCGGGAGAACTATGGCTACACCTTC.

This clonotype has a single count. Sequence at one end of the junction differs from germline and may be a read error. The V and J genes are TRBV7-2 and TRBJ2-1, with a tentative D call TRBD1 (6 bases). The CDR3 spans 14 residues. CDR1 SGHTA and CDR2 FQGNSA come from the germline V gene. The chain's CDR3 is CASTTGRPYNEQFF. The DNA for the CDR3 is TGTGCTAGCACCACAGGGCGTCCCTACAATGAGCAGTTCTTC.

CDR3 DNA: TGTGCCAGTGGGCCGAACTACGAGCAGTACGTC. It codes for CASGPNYEQYV. This chain connects TRBV28 to TRBJ2-7, with D hard to call. Deletions cut 9 bases from V and 3 bases from J, with 9 bases between. Germline V CDR1 and CDR2: MDHEN, SYDVKM. The CDR3 has 11 amino acids.

The chain is built from TRBV7-6 and TRBJ2-5; no clear D gene. This CDR3 spans 15 amino acids. V was shortened by 1 base and J by 2 bases, with 11 bases between the two germline ends. Germline lookup yields CDR1 SGHVS and CDR2 FNYEAQ. CDR3 sequence (DNA): TGTGCCAGCAGCTTAGGGAGTAGGCGACAAGAGACCCAGTACTTC. Encoded protein: CASSLGSRRQETQYF.

The gene calls are TRBV29-1 and TRBJ1-2; D is unclear. Trimming took off 1 base at V and 2 bases at J, with 14 bases between the two ends. CDR3 length equals 15 residues. Germline CDR1 SQVTM, CDR2 ANQGSEA. CDR3: CSVEVGMGGNYGYTF. In DNA form, the CDR3 reads TGCAGCGTTGAAGTCGGTATGGGAGGGAACTATGGCTACACCTTC.

The V call is TRBV7-6, the J call TRBJ2-1; weak D call: TRBD2 (8 bases). Germline CDR1 SGHVS, CDR2 FNYEAQ. V was cut by 7 bases and J by 2 bases, with 18 bases left in between. This CDR3 has 16 amino acids. Here the CDR3 reads CASTTGGGTAYNEQFF. The CDR3 DNA sequence: TGTGCCAGCACCACCGGGGGGGGGACAGCCTACAATGAGCAGTTCTTC.

This clonotype showed up just a few times. The chain couples TRBV7-8 to TRBJ2-7, with 12 bases matching TRBD1. V trimming: 5 bases; J trimming: 4 bases; junction bases outside the gene matches: 6. This CDR3 is built from 15 residues. The germline gives CDR1 SGHVS, CDR2 FQNEAQ. CDR3 bases: TGTGCCAGCAGCGCCGGGACAGGGGGCAGTTACGAGCAGTACGTC. It specifies CASSAGTGGSYEQYV.